This T cell receptor beta chain appears in the sequencing data of a study of post-analysis software for immune sequencing data. In its sample, this clonotype was seen a few times. Its antigen is still unknown. Study-level points and caveats: In patients, five or six TRBV segments were more frequent than in controls, with TRBV5-6, TRBV5-1 and TRBV20-1 among them. Significantly lower normalized Chao1 diversity was seen in multiple sclerosis patients than in controls.

CDR1 and CDR2 from the germline V gene are ENHRY and SYGVKD. The CDR3 has 12 amino acids. V was clipped by 6 bases and J by 4 bases, with 8 bases between them. Included in the TCR beta cDNA libraries were unique molecular identifiers. TCRdb re-called the PCR reads with MiXCR, one entry per CDR3 protein. The sample holds roughly 580,000 distinct CDR3 sequences, roughly two fifths seen once. The chain joins TRBV10-3 to TRBJ2-3; no reliable D call. The sequence came from a girl aged 10-17 years with multiple sclerosis. The source material was blood. Written as DNA, the CDR3 is TGTGCCATCAGGCTGAAGCCAGATACGCAGTATTTT. Residues: CAIRLKPDTQYF.